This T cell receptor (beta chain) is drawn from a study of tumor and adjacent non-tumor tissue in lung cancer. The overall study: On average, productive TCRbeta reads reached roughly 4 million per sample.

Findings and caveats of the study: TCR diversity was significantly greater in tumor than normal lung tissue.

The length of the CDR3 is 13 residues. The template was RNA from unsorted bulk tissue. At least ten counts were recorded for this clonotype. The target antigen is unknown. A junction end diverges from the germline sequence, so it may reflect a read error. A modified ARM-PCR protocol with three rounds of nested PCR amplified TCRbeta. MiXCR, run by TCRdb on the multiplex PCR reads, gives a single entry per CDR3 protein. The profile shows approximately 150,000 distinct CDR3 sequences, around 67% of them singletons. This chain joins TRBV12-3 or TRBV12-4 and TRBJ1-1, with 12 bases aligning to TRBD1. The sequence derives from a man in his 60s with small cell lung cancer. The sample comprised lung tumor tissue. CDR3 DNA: TGTGCCAGCAGCCTGGGACAGGGGGCAAGCAATACTTTT. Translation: CASSLGQGASNTF.